These 16 T cell receptor beta chains came from one sample sequenced in a study of CD8+ T cells in alopecia areata. Sequencing used cDNA as its template, made by extracting RNA and reverse transcribing it. Profiled with immunoSEQ multiplex PCR; TCRdb holds only in-frame clones, not every one. The table includes roughly 35,000 clones, 45% to 60% detected once. The sequenced material came from NKG2D-high CD8+ T cells sorted from blood. These receptors all stem from a human donor with alopecia areata.

In this sample, this clone turned up a few times. This chain connects TRBV4-1 to TRBJ2-7; D may match TRBD1 or TRBD2 (5 bases each). V shed 4 bases and J shed 3 bases, with 19 bases lying between them. Per the germline V gene, CDR1 is MGHRA and CDR2 is YSYEKL. CDR3 length: 16 amino acids. The CDR3 bases are TGCGCCAGCAGCCCAGGTGAGGGGCGCGGAATCTACGAGCAGTACTTC. Encoded protein: CASSPGEGRGIYEQYF.

The rearrangement links TRBV13 to TRBJ2-5; weak D call: TRBD2 (5 bases). Trimming stripped 5 bases from V and 5 bases from J, with 12 bases between. The CDR3 is 13 residues long. Looked up from germline, CDR1 is PRHDT and CDR2 is FYEKMQ (reference sequence). The CDR3 sequence: CASSRRGEETQYF. Written as DNA, the CDR3 is TGTGCCAGCAGCCGTCGTGGGGAGGAGACCCAGTACTTC.

The sample holds a few counts of this clone. V gene TRBV7-4 combines with J gene TRBJ1-5; D remains unclear. In germline, CDR1 is SGHVT, CDR2 SQSDAQ. V was shortened by 3 bases and J by 2 bases, with 14 bases between the two germline ends. The CDR3 contains 16 residues. CDR3 loop: CASSFWGLTCNQPQHF. CDR3 bases: TGTGCCAGCAGCTTTTGGGGTTTGACGTGCAATCAGCCCCAGCATTTT. The full variable domain, completed using reference TRBV7-4 and TRBJ1-5, is GAGVSQSPRYKVAKRGRDVALRCDSISGHVTLYWYRQTLGQGSEVLTYSQSDAQRDKSGRPSGRFSAERPERSVSTLKIQRTEQGDSAVYLCASSFWGLTCNQPQHFGDGTRLSIL.

CDR3: CASSVGRTGTYEQYF. CDR3 nucleotide sequence: TGTGCCAGCAGCGTAGGGAGGACGGGCACCTACGAGCAGTACTTC. V usage is TRBV9 and J usage is TRBJ2-7, with D maybe TRBD2 (5 bases). The germline gives CDR1 SGDLS, CDR2 YYNGEE. The CDR3 is 15 amino acids. The ends were cut back, 0 bases at V and 2 bases at J, with 12 bases in the middle.

This clone was counted a few times. The chain links TRBV5-6 to TRBJ1-6; D remains unclear. This CDR3 contains 16 residues. Germline V gene sequence: CDR1 SGHDT, CDR2 YYEEEE. V lost 5 bases and J 1 base, leaving 13 bases between the germline ends. The CDR3 DNA sequence: TGTGCCAGCAGAATGATGTCGGGATCCTATAATTCACCCCTCCACTTT. It specifies CASRMMSGSYNSPLHF.

This chain joins TRBV9 and TRBJ2-1; unclear D gene. The germline CDR1 and CDR2 sequences are SGDLS and YYNGEE. The V gene lost 3 bases and the J gene lost 10 bases, with 8 bases spanning the gap. The CDR3 sequence is 11 residues long. CDR3 nucleotides: TGTGCCAGCAGCGCCGGCTACGAGCAGTTCTTC. This translates into CASSAGYEQFF.

J is TRBJ2-1 and V is TRBV7-9; D not certain. V gave up 5 bases and J gave up 7 bases, with 6 bases separating them. Germline V gene data show CDR1 as SEHNR and CDR2 as FQNEAQ (reference sequence). This CDR3 spans 11 amino acids. CDR3 DNA sequence: TGTGCCAGCAGCGGACGGAATGAGCAGTTCTTC. This encodes CASSGRNEQFF.

In regard to this clone: The same CDR3 arises from other DNA sequences in this sample as well. In DNA form, the CDR3 reads TGTGCCAGCAGTTACTTCGGGGACACTGAAGCTTTCTTT. Residues: CASSYFGDTEAFF. The rearrangement joins TRBV6-5 to TRBJ1-1; D is undetermined. Between the trimmed V and J ends, which lost 1 base and 3 bases, there was a span of 6 bases. The germline gives CDR1 MNHEY, CDR2 SVGAGI. The CDR3 spans 13 residues.

The rearrangement links TRBV5-6 to TRBJ2-5; D is unresolved. The J call is uncertain, as TRBJ2-7 better fits the DNA end. The CDR3 has 14 residues. Germline lookup yields CDR1 SGHDT and CDR2 YYEEEE. CDR3 amino acids: CASIDKRTSYEQYF. CDR3 coding DNA: TGTGCCAGCATCGACAAGAGAACTTCCTACGAGCAGTACTTC.

The chain is built from TRBV6-1 and TRBJ2-3, with 10 bases matching TRBD2. V shed 4 bases and J 2 bases; nucleotides not matched to a gene: 12. CDR1 and CDR2 (germline): MNHNS, SASEGT. The CDR3 consists of 18 residues. The CDR3 bases are TGTGCCAGCAGTGTCGAACCCACAGCGGGGGGGGTCACAGATACGCAGTATTTT. This codes for CASSVEPTAGGVTDTQYF.

The V call is TRBV7-9, the J call TRBJ1-1; maybe TRBD1 (6 bases). CDR1 SEHNR and CDR2 FQNEAQ come from the germline V gene (reference sequence). This CDR3 has 16 residues. V was trimmed by 1 base and J by 0 bases, leaving 12 bases between them. The CDR3 sequence is CASSLEQGPMNTEAFF. Here the CDR3 DNA reads TGTGCCAGCAGCTTAGAACAGGGACCCATGAACACTGAAGCTTTCTTT.

This clone was seen a handful of times. The J gene is TRBJ2-4, the V gene TRBV7-9; no clear D. Trimming took 2 bases from V and 7 from J, leaving 9 bases between them. Germline V gene sequence: CDR1 SEHNR, CDR2 FQNEAQ (reference sequence). This CDR3 comprises 13 residues. The CDR3 reads CASSLRGINIQYF. The CDR3 region has the DNA TGTGCCAGCAGCTTACGTGGCATTAACATTCAGTACTTC.

There are a few counts of this clone. The V call is TRBV7-9, the J call TRBJ1-5; a weak D match, TRBD1 (5 bases). Germline CDR1 reads SEHNR; CDR2 reads FQNEAQ (reference sequence). V was clipped by 4 bases and J by 1 base, with 14 bases between them. The CDR3 extends over 16 amino acids. In nucleotides, the CDR3 is TGTGCCAGCAGCTCCCTTCGGGGGGACAGCAATCAGCCCCAGCATTTT. This sequence encodes CASSSLRGDSNQPQHF. Based on the CDR3 plus reference TRBV7-9 and TRBJ1-5, the full variable domain is DTGVSQNPRHKITKRGQNVTFRCDPISEHNRLYWYRQTLGQGPEFLTYFQNEAQLEKSRLLSDRFSAERPKGSFSTLEIQRTEQGDSAMYLCASSSLRGDSNQPQHFGDGTRLSIL.

V is TRBV6-1 and J is TRBJ2-2; D might be TRBD2 (6 bases). The V gene lost 1 base and the J gene lost 4 bases, with 10 bases spanning the gap. This CDR3 has 15 residues. CDR1 is MNHNS and CDR2 is SASEGT in the germline V gene. CDR3 sequence reads: CASSEVGGGTGELFF. Written as DNA, the CDR3 is TGTGCCAGCAGTGAAGTCGGGGGAGGCACCGGGGAGCTGTTTTTT.

This clone was recorded a few times. The same CDR3 also results from other DNA sequences found in this sample. The chain recombines TRBV9 with TRBJ2-7, with TRBD2 identical over 9 bases. The CDR3 is made up of 15 amino acids. CDR1 is SGDLS and CDR2 is YYNGEE in the germline V gene. V shed 3 bases, J shed 1 base, and the junction held 5 bases outside the gene matches. In DNA, the CDR3 is TGTGCCAGCAGCGCAGAGACTAGCGGATCCTACGAGCAGTACTTC. Protein sequence: CASSAETSGSYEQYF.

The DNA for the CDR3 is TGCAGCGTTGCTGCAGGGTTTAATTATGGCTACACCTTC. Translating gives CSVAAGFNYGYTF. The genes are TRBV29-1 and TRBJ1-2; tentative D call: TRBD1 (5 bases). Trimming shortened V by 4 bases and J by 5 bases, and 14 bases separated the two germline ends. Germline-derived CDR1 and CDR2 are SQVTM and ANQGSEA. The CDR3 contains 13 residues. The variable domain in full, with the rest retrieved from reference TRBV29-1 and TRBJ1-2, is SAVISQKPSRDICQRGTSLTIQCQVDSQVTMMFWYRQQPGQSLTLIATANQGSEATYESGFVIDKFPISRPNLTFSTLTVSNMSPEDSSIYLCSVAAGFNYGYTFGSGTRLTVV.